This T cell receptor (beta chain) was observed in a study of cytomegalovirus exposure and HLA in healthy donors. Study observations and caveats: A few of the chains that were CMV-associated were confirmed in vitro to be specific for CMV antigens. Presence/absence analyses took donor sequencing depth as roughly uniform.

For this clone: Its antigen is as yet unknown.

Researchers ran the PCR with 60 Vbeta and 13 Jbeta primers. The assay was immunoSEQ multiplex PCR, and TCRdb's table has in-frame clones only and misses some. The sample has some 170,000 clones, roughly three quarters seen once; the top ten hold approximately 5%. Source material: PBMCs. The sequence derives from a man aged 18 to 30 in good health and CMV-seropositive.

CDR3 sequence: CASSPGRRGLGIQYF. CDR3 in DNA: TGTGCCAGCTCCCCCGGACGTCGAGGGCTGGGCATTCAGTACTTC. This rearrangement joins TRBV18 to TRBJ2-4; the D gene is possibly TRBD2 (5 bases). CDR1 KGHSH and CDR2 LQKENI come from the germline V gene. The CDR3 is 15 residues long. The V gene lost 6 bases and the J gene lost 9 bases, with 21 bases spanning the gap.